This T cell receptor (beta chain) was retrieved from a study of STAT3 mutations in large granular lymphocyte leukemia. Study in general: Roughly half of the longitudinally sequenced T-LGLL patients carried detectable canonical activating STAT3 mutations. General study results and limits: After therapy, about 35% of the 18 patients switched clonotypes, all new clones STAT3 wild type. Sampling intervals varied between patients and samples. At least one immunodominant TCR beta clonotype appeared in every T-cell large granular lymphocyte leukemia patient.

As concerns this clone: Its antigen is not identified.

TCRbeta libraries averaged about 44,000 productive templates per sample. Profiling relied on immunoSEQ multiplex PCR, and the TCRdb table lists in-frame clones only, not all of them. Here the sample spans roughly 3,000 clones, roughly 90% being singletons. V lost 6 bases and J 1 base, leaving 9 bases between the germline ends. The V gene's germline CDR1 is SNHLY and CDR2 FYNNEI. There are 13 residues in the CDR3. Sequenced input: peripheral blood mononuclear cells. The J gene is TRBJ1-2, the V gene TRBV2; possibly TRBD1 for D (5 bases). The TCR was taken from a man aged 40-49 years with T-cell large granular lymphocyte leukemia. Some clones in this sample may be carry-over from other donors' samples. CDR3 coding DNA: TGTGCCAGCAGGATCGGGGGTAACTATGGCTACACCTTC. It encodes CASRIGGNYGYTF. The variable domain in full, completed from reference TRBV2 and TRBJ1-2, reads EPEVTQTPSHQVTQMGQEVILRCVPISNHLYFYWYRQILGQKVEFLVSFYNNEISEKSEIFDDQFSVERPDGSNFTLKIRSTKLEDSAMYFCASRIGGNYGYTFGSGTRLTVV.